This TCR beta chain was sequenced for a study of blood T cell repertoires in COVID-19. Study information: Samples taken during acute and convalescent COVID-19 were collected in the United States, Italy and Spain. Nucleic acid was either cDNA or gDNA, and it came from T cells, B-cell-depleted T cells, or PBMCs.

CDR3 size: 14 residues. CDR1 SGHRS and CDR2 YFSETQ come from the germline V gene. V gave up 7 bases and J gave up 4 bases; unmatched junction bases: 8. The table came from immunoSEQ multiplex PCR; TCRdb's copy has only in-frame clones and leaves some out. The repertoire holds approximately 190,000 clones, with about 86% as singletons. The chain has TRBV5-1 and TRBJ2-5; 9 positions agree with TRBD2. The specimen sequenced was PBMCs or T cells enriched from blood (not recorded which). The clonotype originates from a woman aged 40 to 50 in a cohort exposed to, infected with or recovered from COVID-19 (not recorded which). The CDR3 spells CASDPAGGRETQYF. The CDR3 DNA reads TGCGCCAGCGACCCCGCGGGGGGGCGAGAGACCCAGTACTTC. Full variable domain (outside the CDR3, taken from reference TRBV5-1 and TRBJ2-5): KAGVTQTPRYLIKTRGQQVTLSCSPISGHRSVSWYQQTPGQGLQFLFEYFSETQRNKGNFPGRFSGRQFSNSRSEMNVSTLELGDSALYLCASDPAGGRETQYFGPGTRLLVL.